The 12 T cell receptor beta chains presented below share a single source sample, sequenced in a study of patients and donors after allogeneic stem cell transplantation. TCRdb ran MiXCR on the RT-PCR reads and lists one entry per CDR3 protein. Of a few hundred thousand distinct CDR3 sequences in the sample, 38% were seen once. What was sequenced was blood, either unsorted or a sorted T cell fraction (not recorded which). The receptors shown here come from a human donor who was either an allogeneic HSCT recipient or a stem cell or donor lymphocyte infusion donor (not recorded which). It is not recorded whose cells these are; they may come from a transplant donor.

This clonotype was seen a few times. This chain joins TRBV25-1 and TRBJ1-2, with a possible D match to TRBD1 (6 bases). The V gene's germline CDR1 is MGHDK and CDR2 SYGVNS. CDR3 length: 15 residues. Trimming left V 4 bases short and J 4 bases short, with 16 bases between. The CDR3 DNA follows: TGTGCCAGCAGTGGCAACCGACAGGACTTCTATGGCTACACCTTC. Protein: CASSGNRQDFYGYTF.

The CDR3 nucleotides read TGTGCCAGTAGTAGACGCGCGGAGGATGAAAAACTGTTTTTT. The encoded protein is CASSRRAEDEKLFF. V usage is TRBV19 and J usage is TRBJ1-4; D is ambiguous. The V gene's germline CDR1 is LNHDA and CDR2 SQIVND (reference sequence). This CDR3 is built from 14 residues. V was pared by 4 bases and J by 6 bases, with 12 bases between.

This clonotype has just a few counts. V and J are TRBV7-3 and TRBJ1-1; D is unclear. Germline V gene sequence: CDR1 SGHTA, CDR2 FQGTGA. The length of the CDR3 is 14 residues. Trimming removed 2 bases from V and 4 bases from J, with 11 bases in between. The DNA of the CDR3 is TGTGCCAGCAGCTTAGGGCGGGAGAGCACTGAAGCTTTCTTT. Its protein is CASSLGRESTEAFF. Variable domain in full (rest from reference TRBV7-3 and TRBJ1-1): GAGVSQTPSNKVTEKGKYVELRCDPISGHTALYWYRQSLGQGPEFLIYFQGTGAADDSGLPNDRFFAVRPEGSVSTLKIQRTERGDSAVYLCASSLGRESTEAFFGQGTRLTVV.

The sample holds a few counts of this clonotype. V usage is TRBV5-1 and J usage is TRBJ1-1, with D unresolved. V was cut by 9 bases and J by 2 bases, with 8 bases left in between. Germline V gene lookup returns CDR1 SGHRS and CDR2 YFSETQ. This CDR3 has 11 amino acids. The CDR3 nucleotides read TGCGCCACACTATTAAACACTGAAGCTTTCTTT. Protein sequence: CATLLNTEAFF.

CDR3 DNA: TGCAGTGCTGCCGGACGGGACAGGGGCACCTATAATTCACCCCTCCACTTT. It translates to CSAAGRDRGTYNSPLHF. This sequence joins TRBV20-1 and TRBJ1-6; 10 bases are shared with TRBD1. V gave up 5 bases and J gave up 2 bases; unmatched junction bases: 9. The CDR3 loop spans 17 amino acids. The germline gives CDR1 DFQATT, CDR2 SNEGSKA (reference sequence).

This chain links TRBV9 with TRBJ2-5; maybe TRBD1 (5 bases). V shed 4 bases and J shed 5 bases, with 21 bases lying between them. CDR1 and CDR2 (germline): SGDLS, YYNGEE. The CDR3 covers 16 residues. The CDR3 DNA follows: TGTGCCAGCAGCCCCTCCGGCGCAGGGTTTCGGGAGACCCAGTACTTC. Translated, it gives CASSPSGAGFRETQYF. Filled out from reference TRBV9 and TRBJ2-5, the complete variable domain reads DSGVTQTPKHLITATGQRVTLRCSPRSGDLSVYWYQQSLDQGLQFLIQYYNGEERAKGNILERFSAQQFPDLHSELNLSSLELGDSALYFCASSPSGAGFRETQYFGPGTRLLVL.

J is TRBJ2-3 and V is TRBV20-1; TRBD1 is a possible D gene (6 bases). The ends were cut back, 0 bases at V and 2 bases at J, with 9 bases in the middle. This CDR3 has 14 amino acids. From germline, CDR1 is DFQATT and CDR2 SNEGSKA (reference sequence). The CDR3 region is CSARDRGYTDTQYF. The CDR3 region has the DNA TGCAGTGCTAGAGACAGGGGATACACAGATACGCAGTATTTT.

The chain is built from TRBV5-6 and TRBJ2-1; the D is unclear. V was pared by 3 bases and J by 7 bases, with 5 bases between. CDR1 and CDR2 (germline): SGHDT, YYEEEE. The CDR3 consists of 11 residues. DNA for the CDR3: TGTGCCAGCAGCTGGAAGAATGAGCAGTTCTTC. Its protein is CASSWKNEQFF.

This chain uses TRBV12-3 or TRBV12-4 with TRBJ1-1, with TRBD1 matching over 7 bases. With 0 bases clipped from V and 0 bases from J, the junction kept 10 bases outside the gene matches. The CDR3 runs 18 residues. CDR3: CASSLAYVRGLMNTEAFF. CDR3 bases: TGTGCCAGCAGTTTAGCGTACGTAAGGGGGCTGATGAACACTGAAGCTTTCTTT.

J is TRBJ2-3 and V is TRBV11-2; D ambiguous. Germline lookup yields CDR1 SGHAT and CDR2 FQNNGV. The V gene lost 1 base and the J gene lost 4 bases, with 12 bases spanning the gap. CDR3 length: 15 amino acids. The CDR3 DNA follows: TGTGCCAGCAGCTTAGGACCGCTACGCTCAGATACGCAGTATTTT. Translated: CASSLGPLRSDTQYF.

This clonotype was recorded a few times. The V gene is TRBV20-1, the J gene TRBJ1-5; D is undetermined. The CDR3 has 14 amino acids. V dropped 3 bases and J dropped 2 bases, with 11 bases sitting between them. Germline assignment: CDR1 DFQATT and CDR2 SNEGSKA (reference sequence). CDR3 loop: CSASRGGGNQPQHF. In DNA form, the CDR3 reads TGCAGTGCTAGTCGGGGTGGAGGCAATCAGCCCCAGCATTTT.

The chain is built from TRBV10-3 and TRBJ2-3; 7 nucleotides agree with TRBD1. CDR1 and CDR2 (germline): ENHRY, SYGVKD. CDR3 size: 13 residues. V dropped 4 bases and J dropped 6; count of bases not matched to a gene: 4. This chain's CDR3 is CAISAHRGDTQYF. CDR3 DNA sequence: TGTGCCATCAGTGCTCACAGGGGCGATACGCAGTATTTT.